The 8 T cell receptor beta chains reported below all come from one sample, sequenced in a study of cytomegalovirus exposure and HLA in healthy donors. The study ran its PCR with 60 Vbeta and 13 Jbeta primers. Only in-frame clones appear in the TCRdb table, and some are missing; sequencing was by immunoSEQ multiplex PCR. The data contain approximately 130,000 clones, around 83% of them singletons. Sequenced: PBMCs. These receptors originate from a woman aged 25 to 45 in good health and CMV-seropositive.

This clone appeared a few times. The V gene is TRBV14, the J gene TRBJ1-1; D is ambiguous. Trimming left V 4 bases short and J 1 base short, with 10 bases between. The CDR3 sequence is 14 residues long. Germline V gene lookup returns CDR1 SGHDN and CDR2 FVKESK. Here the CDR3 DNA reads TGTGCCAGCAGCCTGCAGGTGTCGAACACTGAAGCTTTCTTT. Amino acids: CASSLQVSNTEAFF.

The genes are TRBV2 and TRBJ2-5; perhaps TRBD2 as D (6 bases). CDR1 SNHLY and CDR2 FYNNEI come from the germline V gene. This CDR3 has 14 residues. V was cut by 7 bases and J by 4 bases, with 16 bases left in between. CDR3 amino acids: CASTSEVGGETQYF. The CDR3 DNA reads as TGTGCCAGCACCTCAGAAGTGGGGGGAGAGACCCAGTACTTC.

For the CDR3, the DNA is TGTGCCAGCGGACTAGCGGGTTACAATGAGCAGTTCTTC. It translates to CASGLAGYNEQFF. The V gene is TRBV9, the J gene TRBJ2-1; TRBD2 aligns across 11 bases. V lost 7 bases, J lost 4 bases, and 1 base stayed unmatched. The CDR3 has 13 residues. Germline CDR1 SGDLS, CDR2 YYNGEE.

This clone appeared a single time. This chain joins TRBV13 and TRBJ2-3, with D unclear. CDR3 length: 12 residues. In germline, CDR1 is PRHDT, CDR2 FYEKMQ (reference sequence). V was shortened by 6 bases and J by 2 bases, with 6 bases between the two germline ends. CDR3 bases: TGTGCCAGCAGTGAAGCCACAGATACGCAGTATTTT. As protein: CASSEATDTQYF.

V is TRBV28 and J is TRBJ2-7; 7 nucleotides line up with TRBD2. With 5 bases clipped from V and 3 bases from J, the junction kept 7 bases outside the gene matches. This CDR3 has 14 residues. Germline V gene lookup returns CDR1 MDHEN and CDR2 SYDVKM. CDR3 DNA sequence: TGTGCCAGCAGTCGGTTAGCGGGTGGCTACGAGCAGTACTTC. Protein sequence: CASSRLAGGYEQYF.

The chain combines TRBV30 with TRBJ1-5, with D possibly TRBD1 on 5 matching bases. Trimming pared 0 bases from V and 8 bases from J, leaving 14 bases between. The length of the CDR3 is 14 residues. CDR1 is GTSNPN and CDR2 is SVGIG in the germline V gene (reference sequence). The CDR3 region has the DNA TGTGCCTGGAGTGTACGGGGGGGGAGTGAGCCCCAGCATTTT. It translates to CAWSVRGGSEPQHF. Full variable domain (remainder filled in from reference TRBV30 and TRBJ1-5): SQTIHQWPATLVQPVGSPLSLECTVEGTSNPNLYWYRQAAGRGLQLLFYSVGIGQISSEVPQNLSASRPQDRQFILSSKKLLLSDSGFYLCAWSVRGGSEPQHFGDGTRLSIL.

The V call is TRBV7-6, the J call TRBJ1-2, with TRBD1 matching 7 bases. The V segment lost 5 bases and the J segment 0 bases; nucleotides outside the gene matches: 6. Germline CDR1 reads SGHVS; CDR2 reads FNYEAQ. The CDR3 covers 15 residues. The CDR3 protein is CASSQNRGPNYGYTF. The CDR3 nucleotides read TGTGCCAGCAGCCAAAACAGGGGCCCTAACTATGGCTACACCTTC.

There are a few counts of this clone. This sequence joins TRBV5-1 and TRBJ2-7, with a weak D call TRBD1 (6 bases). There are 14 residues in the CDR3. The ends were cut back, 3 bases at V and 0 bases at J, with 10 bases in the middle. The germline V gene has CDR1 SGHRS and CDR2 YFSETQ. This CDR3 reads CASSSTGSSYEQYF. The CDR3 nucleotides read TGCGCCAGCAGCTCAACAGGGAGCTCCTACGAGCAGTACTTC.